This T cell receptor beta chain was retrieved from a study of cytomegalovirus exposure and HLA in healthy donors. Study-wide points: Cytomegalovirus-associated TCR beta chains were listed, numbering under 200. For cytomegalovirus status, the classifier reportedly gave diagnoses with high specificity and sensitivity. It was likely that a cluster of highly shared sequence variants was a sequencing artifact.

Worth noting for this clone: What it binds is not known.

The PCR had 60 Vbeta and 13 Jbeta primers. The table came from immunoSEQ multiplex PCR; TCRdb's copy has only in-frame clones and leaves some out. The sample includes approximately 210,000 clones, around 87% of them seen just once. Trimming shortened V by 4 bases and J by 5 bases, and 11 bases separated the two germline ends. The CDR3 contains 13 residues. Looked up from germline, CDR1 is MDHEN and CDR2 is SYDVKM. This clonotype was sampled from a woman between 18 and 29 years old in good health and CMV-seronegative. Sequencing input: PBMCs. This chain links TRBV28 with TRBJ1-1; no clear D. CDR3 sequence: CASSSRRRTEAFF. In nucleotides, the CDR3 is TGTGCCAGCAGTTCCCGGCGGAGGACTGAAGCTTTCTTT. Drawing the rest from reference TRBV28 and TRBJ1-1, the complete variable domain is DVKVTQSSRYLVKRTGEKVFLECVQDMDHENMFWYRQDPGLGLRLIYFSYDVKMKEKGDIPEGYSVSREKKERFSLILESASTNQTSMYLCASSSRRRTEAFFGQGTRLTVV.